The 22 T cell receptor beta chains listed next were all sequenced from one sample in a study of T cell responses to AZD1222 COVID-19 vaccine. TCRdb's table, derived via immunoSEQ multiplex PCR, lists solely in-frame clones and lacks some. The table records about 120,000 clones, 80% to 90% of them present only once. The input for sequencing was peripheral blood, taken on day 0 of MenACWY control vaccination. These receptors all come from an adult in good health.

This clone was recorded a few times. This chain joins TRBV5-6 and TRBJ2-3; no firm D call. This CDR3 has 17 residues. Trimming left V 0 bases short and J 2 bases short, with 16 bases between. Germline V lookup: CDR1 SGHDT, CDR2 YYEEEE. CDR3 loop: CASSLDLYWGPTDTQYF. The CDR3 DNA reads as TGTGCCAGCAGCTTGGACTTATACTGGGGTCCCACAGATACGCAGTATTTT.

The chain employs TRBV11-2 and TRBJ1-6; D might be TRBD1 (5 bases). The CDR3 extends over 15 amino acids. CDR1 SGHAT and CDR2 FQNNGV come from the germline V gene. The V and J ends lost 1 base and 6 bases respectively, with 10 bases between them. The CDR3 DNA reads TGTGCCAGCAGCTTAGCTGGCAGGGCTAATTCACCCCTCCACTTT. This translates into CASSLAGRANSPLHF.

This clone was seen only a few times. J is TRBJ1-5 and V is TRBV5-8, with D uncertain. CDR1 and CDR2 from the germline V gene are SGHTS and YDEGEE. The V end lost 0 bases, the J end lost 4 bases, and 17 bases lay between the germline ends. The CDR3 is made up of 17 amino acids. The CDR3 bases are TGTGCCAGCAGCTTGGAGGTTGGCAGCTTAGCAAATCAGCCCCAGCATTTT. Translating gives CASSLEVGSLANQPQHF.

V usage is TRBV7-2 and J usage is TRBJ2-7; 8 positions match TRBD1. CDR3 length: 13 residues. CDR1 is SGHTA, CDR2 FQGNSA, per germline. Germline trimming cut 4 bases from V and 6 bases from J; bases unmatched to any gene: 5. The CDR3 region is CASSSDRGREQYF. The CDR3, as DNA: TGTGCCAGCAGCTCCGACAGGGGTCGCGAGCAGTACTTC.

The chain has TRBV7-2 and TRBJ1-2, with TRBD1 as a possible D gene (5 bases). From germline, CDR1 is SGHTA and CDR2 FQGNSA. The CDR3 length is 16 residues. Trimming cost V 5 bases and J 0 bases, with 16 bases left between them. This CDR3 is CASSRQVGGTNYGYTF. CDR3 DNA sequence: TGTGCCAGCAGCCGTCAAGTCGGGGGAACTAACTATGGCTACACCTTC. Full variable domain (missing parts from reference TRBV7-2 and TRBJ1-2): GAGVSQSPSNKVTEKGKDVELRCDPISGHTALYWYRQSLGQGLEFLIYFQGNSAPDKSGLPSDRFSAERTGGSVSTLTIQRTQQEDSAVYLCASSRQVGGTNYGYTFGSGTRLTVV.

This sequence joins TRBV7-6 and TRBJ2-2, with D perhaps given as TRBD1 or TRBD2 (5 bases each). The CDR3 is made up of 17 amino acids. V gave up 1 base and J gave up 6 bases, with 18 bases separating them. CDR1 and CDR2 (germline): SGHVS, FNYEAQ. The CDR3 bases are TGTGCCAGCAGCTTAGGTTCGGGATCAGGGATAGCCGGGGAGCTGTTTTTT. The encoded protein is CASSLGSGSGIAGELFF.

The genes are TRBV9 and TRBJ2-3; no firm D call. This CDR3 has 16 residues. CDR1 and CDR2 from the germline V gene are SGDLS and YYNGEE. Deletions cut 0 bases from V and 10 bases from J, with 21 bases between. CDR3 in amino acids: CASSVGGLSSGFAQYF. The CDR3 region has the DNA TGTGCCAGCAGCGTAGGAGGCCTATCTTCCGGATTTGCGCAGTATTTT.

J is TRBJ2-2 and V is TRBV5-1, with D maybe TRBD2 (6 bases). The CDR3 has 14 residues. V lost 2 bases to trimming and J lost 5 bases, with 10 bases between them. Germline V gene sequence: CDR1 SGHRS, CDR2 YFSETQ. This CDR3 is CASSFLRGTGELFF. The CDR3 coding sequence is TGCGCCAGCAGCTTTCTCCGGGGGACCGGGGAGCTGTTTTTT.

The V gene is TRBV7-9, the J gene TRBJ1-2; D is ambiguous. Looked up from germline, CDR1 is SEHNR and CDR2 is FQNEAQ (reference sequence). The CDR3 loop spans 13 amino acids. The ends were cut back, 4 bases at V and 7 bases at J, with 13 bases in the middle. The CDR3, as DNA: TGTGCCAGCAGCTCTCCGCGGTTACGTGGCTACACCTTC. It is translated as CASSSPRLRGYTF. Looking up the rest from reference TRBV7-9 and TRBJ1-2 gives the full variable domain: DTGVSQNPRHKITKRGQNVTFRCDPISEHNRLYWYRQTLGQGPEFLTYFQNEAQLEKSRLLSDRFSAERPKGSFSTLEIQRTEQGDSAMYLCASSSPRLRGYTFGSGTRLTVV.

This sequence joins TRBV5-1 and TRBJ1-3; TRBD1 matches at 9 bases. V shed 4 bases and J 1 base; nucleotides not matched to a gene: 9. The germline CDR1 and CDR2 sequences are SGHRS and YFSETQ. This CDR3 contains 17 residues. The CDR3 nucleotides read TGCGCCAGCAGCCTATTGGCGGGACAGGGATCTGGAAACACCATATATTTT. Protein: CASSLLAGQGSGNTIYF.

Only a few counts were recorded for this clone. V usage is TRBV7-3 and J usage is TRBJ1-5; 7 bases agree with TRBD1. V shed 6 bases, J shed 4 bases, and the junction held 3 bases outside the gene matches. The length of the CDR3 is 13 residues. CDR1 and CDR2 (germline): SGHTA, FQGTGA. The CDR3 loop is CASSQQGNQPQHF. In DNA form, the CDR3 reads TGTGCCAGCAGTCAACAGGGGAATCAGCCCCAGCATTTT.

The J gene is TRBJ1-5, the V gene TRBV7-2; TRBD1 matches at 7 bases. After removal of 5 bases from V and 11 bases from J, the junction contained 9 bases not matched to a gene. The CDR3 spans 13 residues. Germline-derived CDR1 and CDR2 are SGHTA and FQGNSA. DNA of the CDR3: TGTGCCAGCAGCCCAGGGGGTGGTACTTCCCAGCATTTT. It encodes CASSPGGGTSQHF.

The chain carries TRBV5-1 and TRBJ2-2; no definite D call. This CDR3 contains 15 residues. Trimming left V 5 bases short and J 0 bases short, with 11 bases between. Germline V CDR1 and CDR2: SGHRS, YFSETQ. The CDR3 coding sequence is TGCGCCAGCAGTTGGAGTGCCTCGAACACCGGGGAGCTGTTTTTT. Amino acid sequence: CASSWSASNTGELFF. The complete variable domain, with remaining parts taken from reference TRBV5-1 and TRBJ2-2, reads KAGVTQTPRYLIKTRGQQVTLSCSPISGHRSVSWYQQTPGQGLQFLFEYFSETQRNKGNFPGRFSGRQFSNSRSEMNVSTLELGDSALYLCASSWSASNTGELFFGEGSRLTVL.

The chain uses TRBV29-1 and TRBJ2-7; D is unresolved. V was pared by 7 bases and J by 9 bases, with 13 bases between. This CDR3 spans 10 amino acids. From germline, CDR1 is SQVTM and CDR2 ANQGSEA. The chain's CDR3 is CSAADVGQYF. The DNA of the CDR3 is TGCAGCGCCGCGGACGTTGGGCAGTACTTC.

This rearrangement joins TRBV4-3 to TRBJ1-4; 8 positions agree with TRBD1. After removal of 1 base from V and 8 bases from J, the junction contained 12 bases not matched to a gene. The CDR3 has 17 residues. Germline V gene lookup returns CDR1 LGHNA and CDR2 YSLEER. CDR3 protein: CASSQGTGSIMAEKLFF. CDR3 nucleotides: TGCGCCAGCAGCCAAGGGACAGGGTCTATCATGGCGGAAAAACTGTTTTTT.

This chain connects TRBV4-1 to TRBJ1-1; no reliable D call. In germline, CDR1 is MGHRA, CDR2 YSYEKL. The CDR3 length is 15 residues. V was shortened by 0 bases and J by 0 bases, with 8 bases between the two germline ends. CDR3 region: CASSQDRILNTEAFF. The DNA of the CDR3 is TGCGCCAGCAGCCAAGACAGGATATTGAACACTGAAGCTTTCTTT.

The rearrangement joins TRBV7-2 to TRBJ1-1; TRBD1 matches at 7 bases. Unmatched junction bases numbered 3, after V lost 5 bases and J lost 3 bases. Per the germline V gene, CDR1 is SGHTA and CDR2 is FQGNSA. There are 13 residues in the CDR3. The CDR3 loop reads CASSTQGDTEAFF. CDR3 coding DNA: TGTGCCAGCAGCACGCAGGGGGACACTGAAGCTTTCTTT. The full variable domain, completed using reference TRBV7-2 and TRBJ1-1, is GAGVSQSPSNKVTEKGKDVELRCDPISGHTALYWYRQSLGQGLEFLIYFQGNSAPDKSGLPSDRFSAERTGGSVSTLTIQRTQQEDSAVYLCASSTQGDTEAFFGQGTRLTVV.

This chain connects TRBV2 to TRBJ1-5, with D perhaps TRBD1 (5 bases). Germline V gives CDR1 SNHLY, CDR2 FYNNEI. This CDR3 is 18 amino acids long. Trimming shortened V by 5 bases and J by 5 bases, and 25 bases separated the two germline ends. CDR3 DNA: TGTGCCAGCAGTCATATAGAATCGGGACCGAACCACTATCAGCCCCAGCATTTT. Its translation: CASSHIESGPNHYQPQHF.

The V gene is TRBV6-5, the J gene TRBJ1-1; D gene unclear. Trimming stripped 8 bases from V and 2 bases from J, with 15 bases between. Germline V lookup: CDR1 MNHEY, CDR2 SVGAGI. There are 14 residues in the CDR3. CDR3 sequence: CASSRLVGNTEAFF. Here the CDR3 DNA reads TGTGCCAGCTCAAGGTTGGTGGGAAACACTGAAGCTTTCTTT.

The CDR3 here is CASSDLEGAAAQYF. The CDR3 coding sequence is TGTGCCAGCAGTGATTTGGAGGGGGCCGCTGCGCAGTATTTT. The V and J genes are TRBV2 and TRBJ2-3, with a possible D match to TRBD1 (7 bases). Looked up from germline, CDR1 is SNHLY and CDR2 is FYNNEI. The CDR3 has 14 amino acids. V was cut by 3 bases and J by 10 bases, with 17 bases left in between.

The J gene is TRBJ2-7, the V gene TRBV7-9; 8 bases agree with TRBD2. Germline V lookup: CDR1 SEHNR, CDR2 FQNEAQ (reference sequence). This CDR3 has 14 amino acids. The junction had 5 bases not matched to a gene; V was cut back by 5 bases and J by 2 bases. The CDR3 nucleotides are TGTGCCAGCAGCCCCTCGGGGGGGACCTACGAGCAGTACTTC. Its translation is CASSPSGGTYEQYF.

The chain links TRBV9 to TRBJ1-2, with D unclear. V lost 0 bases and J lost 4, with 7 bases in between. This CDR3 comprises 13 residues. Germline V CDR1 and CDR2: SGDLS, YYNGEE. The CDR3 is CASSVAGPYGYTF. For the CDR3, the DNA is TGTGCCAGCAGCGTAGCTGGGCCCTATGGCTACACCTTC.